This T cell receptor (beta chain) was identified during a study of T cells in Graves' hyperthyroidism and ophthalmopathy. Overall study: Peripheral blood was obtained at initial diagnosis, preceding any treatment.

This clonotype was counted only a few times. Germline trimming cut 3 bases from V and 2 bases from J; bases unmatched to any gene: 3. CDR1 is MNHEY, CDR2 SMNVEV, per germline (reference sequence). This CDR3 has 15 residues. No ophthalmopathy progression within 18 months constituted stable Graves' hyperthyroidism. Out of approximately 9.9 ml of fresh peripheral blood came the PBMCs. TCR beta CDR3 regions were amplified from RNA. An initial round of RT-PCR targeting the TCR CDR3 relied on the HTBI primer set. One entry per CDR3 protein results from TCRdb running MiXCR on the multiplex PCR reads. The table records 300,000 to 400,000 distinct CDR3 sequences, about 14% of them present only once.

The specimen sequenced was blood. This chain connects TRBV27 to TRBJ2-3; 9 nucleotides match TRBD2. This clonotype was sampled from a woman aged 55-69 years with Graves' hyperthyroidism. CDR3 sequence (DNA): TGTGCCAGCAGTTTTAGACTAGCGGTCACAGATACGCAGTATTTT. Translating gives CASSFRLAVTDTQYF.